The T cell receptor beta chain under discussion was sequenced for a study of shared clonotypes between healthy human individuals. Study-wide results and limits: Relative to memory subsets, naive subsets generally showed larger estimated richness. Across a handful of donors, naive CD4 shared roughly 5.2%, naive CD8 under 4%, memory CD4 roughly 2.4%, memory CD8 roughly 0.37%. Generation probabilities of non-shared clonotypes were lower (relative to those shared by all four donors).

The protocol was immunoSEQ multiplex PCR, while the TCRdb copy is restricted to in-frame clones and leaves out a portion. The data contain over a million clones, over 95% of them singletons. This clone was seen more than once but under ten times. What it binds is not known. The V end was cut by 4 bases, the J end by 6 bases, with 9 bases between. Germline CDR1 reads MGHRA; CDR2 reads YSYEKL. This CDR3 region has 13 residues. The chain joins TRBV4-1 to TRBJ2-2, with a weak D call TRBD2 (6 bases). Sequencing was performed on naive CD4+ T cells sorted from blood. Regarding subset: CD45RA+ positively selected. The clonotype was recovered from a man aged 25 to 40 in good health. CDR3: CASSRREPGELFF. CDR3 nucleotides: TGCGCCAGCAGCCGCCGGGAGCCCGGGGAGCTGTTTTTT.